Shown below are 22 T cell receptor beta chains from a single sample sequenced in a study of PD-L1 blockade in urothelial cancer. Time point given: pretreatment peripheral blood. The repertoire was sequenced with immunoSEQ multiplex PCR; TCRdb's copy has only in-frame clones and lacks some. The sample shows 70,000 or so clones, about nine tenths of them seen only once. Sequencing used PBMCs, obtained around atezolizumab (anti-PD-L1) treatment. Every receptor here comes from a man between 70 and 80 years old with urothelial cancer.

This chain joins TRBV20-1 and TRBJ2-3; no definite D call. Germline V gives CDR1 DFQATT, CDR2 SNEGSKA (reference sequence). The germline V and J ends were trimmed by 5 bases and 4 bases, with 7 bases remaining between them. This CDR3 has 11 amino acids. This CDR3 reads CSALSADTQYF. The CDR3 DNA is TGCAGTGCTCTAAGCGCAGATACGCAGTATTTT.

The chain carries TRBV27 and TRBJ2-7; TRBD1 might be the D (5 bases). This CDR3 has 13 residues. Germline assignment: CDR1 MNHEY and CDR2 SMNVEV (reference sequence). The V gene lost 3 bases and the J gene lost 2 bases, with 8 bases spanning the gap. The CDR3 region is CASSLGPTYEQYF. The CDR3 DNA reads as TGTGCCAGCAGTTTGGGGCCGACCTACGAGCAGTACTTC.

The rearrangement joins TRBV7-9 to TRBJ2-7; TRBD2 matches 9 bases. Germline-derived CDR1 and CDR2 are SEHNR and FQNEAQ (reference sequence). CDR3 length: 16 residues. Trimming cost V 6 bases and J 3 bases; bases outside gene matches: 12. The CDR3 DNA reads TGTGCCAGCAGTCGTACATGGGCTAGCGGGGTCTACGAGCAGTACTTC. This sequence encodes CASSRTWASGVYEQYF.

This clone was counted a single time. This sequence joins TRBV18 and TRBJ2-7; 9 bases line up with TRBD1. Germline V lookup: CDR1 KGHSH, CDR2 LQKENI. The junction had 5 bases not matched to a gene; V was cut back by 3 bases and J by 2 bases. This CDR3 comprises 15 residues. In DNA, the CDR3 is TGTGCCAGCTCACCCGCGGGACAGGGAACCTACGAGCAGTACTTC. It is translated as CASSPAGQGTYEQYF.

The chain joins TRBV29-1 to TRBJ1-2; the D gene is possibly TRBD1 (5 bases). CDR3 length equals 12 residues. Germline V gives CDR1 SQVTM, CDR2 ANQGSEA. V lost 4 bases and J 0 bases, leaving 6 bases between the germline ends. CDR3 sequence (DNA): TGCAGCGTTGGACAGTCTAACTATGGCTACACCTTC. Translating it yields CSVGQSNYGYTF.

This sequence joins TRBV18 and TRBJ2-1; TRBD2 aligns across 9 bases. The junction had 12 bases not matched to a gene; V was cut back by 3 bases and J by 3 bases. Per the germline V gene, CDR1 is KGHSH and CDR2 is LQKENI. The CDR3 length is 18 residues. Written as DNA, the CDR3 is TGTGCCAGCTCACCGGAACCCGGGACTAGCAGATTCTACAATGAGCAGTTCTTC. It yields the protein CASSPEPGTSRFYNEQFF.

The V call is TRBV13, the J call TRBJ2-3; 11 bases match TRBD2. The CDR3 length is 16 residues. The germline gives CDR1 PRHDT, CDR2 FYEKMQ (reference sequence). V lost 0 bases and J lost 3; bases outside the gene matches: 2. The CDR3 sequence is CASSLGLAGATDTQYF. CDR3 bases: TGTGCCAGCAGCTTAGGACTAGCGGGAGCGACAGATACGCAGTATTTT. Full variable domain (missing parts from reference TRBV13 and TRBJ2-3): AAGVIQSPRHLIKEKRETATLKCYPIPRHDTVYWYQQGPGQDPQFLISFYEKMQSDKGSIPDRFSAQQFSDYHSELNMSSLELGDSALYFCASSLGLAGATDTQYFGPGTRLTVL.

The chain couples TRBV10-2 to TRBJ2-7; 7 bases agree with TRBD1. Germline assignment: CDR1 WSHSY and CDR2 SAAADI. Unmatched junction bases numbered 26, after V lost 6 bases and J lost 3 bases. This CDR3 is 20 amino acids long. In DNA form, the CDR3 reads TGCGCCAGCAGCCCGGGACAGCCAACCACGAGACCGACTGTTCACTACGAGCAGTACTTC. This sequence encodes CASSPGQPTTRPTVHYEQYF.

Written as DNA, the CDR3 is TGTGCCAGCAGCTTATTTTTAGCGGGAGGTATCCACGAGCAGTACTTC. The encoded protein is CASSLFLAGGIHEQYF. V usage is TRBV5-4 and J usage is TRBJ2-7, with 10 bases fitting TRBD2. Germline V gene sequence: CDR1 SGHNT, CDR2 YYREEE (reference sequence). This CDR3 is 16 amino acids long. V was clipped by 2 bases and J by 5 bases; unmatched bases: 10.

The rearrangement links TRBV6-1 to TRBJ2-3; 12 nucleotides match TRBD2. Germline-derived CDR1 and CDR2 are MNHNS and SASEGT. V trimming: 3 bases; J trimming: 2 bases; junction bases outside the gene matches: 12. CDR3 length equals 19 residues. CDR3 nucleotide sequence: TGTGCCAGCAGTGATAGACTAGCGGGAGCCCCGGGGAACACAGATACGCAGTATTTT. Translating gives CASSDRLAGAPGNTDTQYF.

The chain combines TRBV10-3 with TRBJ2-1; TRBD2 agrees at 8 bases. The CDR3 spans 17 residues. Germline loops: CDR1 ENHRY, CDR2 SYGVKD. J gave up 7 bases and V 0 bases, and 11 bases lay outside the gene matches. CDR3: CAISESLASGSLNEQFF. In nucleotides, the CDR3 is TGTGCCATCAGTGAGTCTTTGGCTAGCGGGTCTCTTAATGAGCAGTTCTTC.

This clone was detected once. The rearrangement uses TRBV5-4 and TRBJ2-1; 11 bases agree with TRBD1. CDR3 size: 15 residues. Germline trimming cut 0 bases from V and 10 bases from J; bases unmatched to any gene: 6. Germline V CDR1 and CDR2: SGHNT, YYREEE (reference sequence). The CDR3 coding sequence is TGTGCCAGCAGCTTGGCCGGGACAGGGGGTCACGAGCAGTTCTTC. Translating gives CASSLAGTGGHEQFF.

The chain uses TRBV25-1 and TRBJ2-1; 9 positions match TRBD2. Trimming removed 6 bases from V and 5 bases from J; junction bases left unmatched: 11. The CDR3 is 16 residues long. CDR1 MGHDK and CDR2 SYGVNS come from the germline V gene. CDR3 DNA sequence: TGTGCCAGCAGGGCCGGGGCGGGAGGGCCTCACAATGAGCAGTTCTTC. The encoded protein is CASRAGAGGPHNEQFF.

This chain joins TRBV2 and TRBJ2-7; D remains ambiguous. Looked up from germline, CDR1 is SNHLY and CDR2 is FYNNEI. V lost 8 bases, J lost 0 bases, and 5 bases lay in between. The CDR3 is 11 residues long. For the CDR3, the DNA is TGTGCCAGCTCTTTCTCCTACGAGCAGTACTTC. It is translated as CASSFSYEQYF.

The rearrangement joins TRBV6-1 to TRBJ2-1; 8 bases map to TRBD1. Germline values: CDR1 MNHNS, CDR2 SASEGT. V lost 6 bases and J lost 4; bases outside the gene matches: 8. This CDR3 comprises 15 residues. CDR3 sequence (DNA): TGTGCCAGCAGCGACAGGACAGGGTGGTACAATGAGCAGTTCTTC. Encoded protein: CASSDRTGWYNEQFF.

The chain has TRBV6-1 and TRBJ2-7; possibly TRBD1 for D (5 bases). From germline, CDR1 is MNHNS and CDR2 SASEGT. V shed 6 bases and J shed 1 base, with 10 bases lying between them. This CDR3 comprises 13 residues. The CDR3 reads CASSSGNSYEQYF. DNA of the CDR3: TGTGCCAGCAGCTCAGGGAATTCCTACGAGCAGTACTTC.

The CDR3 DNA sequence: TGCGCCAGCAGCCAAGTTAACAGCCCCCTTACAAATACGAACAGGGAGCAGTACTTC. Protein sequence: CASSQVNSPLTNTNREQYF. The rearrangement uses TRBV4-1 and TRBJ2-7; D is possibly TRBD1 (5 bases). Trimming removed 1 base from V and 7 bases from J, with 29 bases in between. Germline V CDR1 and CDR2: MGHRA, YSYEKL. The CDR3 is 19 amino acids.

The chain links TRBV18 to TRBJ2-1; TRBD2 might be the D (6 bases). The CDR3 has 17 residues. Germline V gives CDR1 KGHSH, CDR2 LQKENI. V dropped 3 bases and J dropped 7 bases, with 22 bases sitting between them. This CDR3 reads CASSPLLQRAKTNEQFF. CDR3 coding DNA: TGTGCCAGCTCACCTCTCCTCCAGCGGGCTAAAACTAATGAGCAGTTCTTC. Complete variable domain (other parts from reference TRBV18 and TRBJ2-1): NAGVMQNPRHLVRRRGQEARLRCSPMKGHSHVYWYRQLPEEGLKFMVYLQKENIIDESGMPKERFSAEFPKEGPSILRIQQVVRGDSAAYFCASSPLLQRAKTNEQFFGPGTRLTVL.

The DNA for the CDR3 is TGTGCCAGCTCACCGATCAGCGGGAGTAACATTCAGTACTTC. This gives the protein CASSPISGSNIQYF. The chain employs TRBV18 and TRBJ2-4, with 8 bases aligning to TRBD2. The CDR3 runs 14 residues. Germline trimming cut 3 bases from V and 7 bases from J; bases unmatched to any gene: 5. Germline loops: CDR1 KGHSH, CDR2 LQKENI.

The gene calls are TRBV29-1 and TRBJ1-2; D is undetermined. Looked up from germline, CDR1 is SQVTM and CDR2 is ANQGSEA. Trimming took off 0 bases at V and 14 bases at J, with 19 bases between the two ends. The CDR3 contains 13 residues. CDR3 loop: CSVEDRPGRAHTF. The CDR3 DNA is TGCAGCGTTGAAGATCGTCCAGGCCGCGCCCATACCTTC. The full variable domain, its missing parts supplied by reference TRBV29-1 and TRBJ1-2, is SAVISQKPSRDICQRGTSLTIQCQVDSQVTMMFWYRQQPGQSLTLIATANQGSEATYESGFVIDKFPISRPNLTFSTLTVSNMSPEDSSIYLCSVEDRPGRAHTFGSGTRLTVV.

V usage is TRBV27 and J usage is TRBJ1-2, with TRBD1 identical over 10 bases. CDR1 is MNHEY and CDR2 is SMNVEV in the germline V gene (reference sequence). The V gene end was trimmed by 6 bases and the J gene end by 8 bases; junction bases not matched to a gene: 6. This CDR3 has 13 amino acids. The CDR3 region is CASRPDRGQGYTF. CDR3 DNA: TGTGCCAGCAGGCCAGACAGGGGGCAAGGCTACACCTTC.

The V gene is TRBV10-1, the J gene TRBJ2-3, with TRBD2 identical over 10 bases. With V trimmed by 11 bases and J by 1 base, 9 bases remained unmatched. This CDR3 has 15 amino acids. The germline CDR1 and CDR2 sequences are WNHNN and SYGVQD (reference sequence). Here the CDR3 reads CAGNWGLARTDTQYF. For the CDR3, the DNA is TGCGCCGGCAACTGGGGACTAGCGCGCACAGATACGCAGTATTTT.